The 29 T cell receptor beta chains in this list originate from one sample, sequenced in a study of CD8 T cells in ankylosing spondylitis. Study findings and constraints: It appeared that ankylosing spondylitis blood was characterized by a TCR beta motif of fewer than 10 highly homologous variants.

These receptors have no known antigen. One entry per CDR3 protein results from TCRdb running MiXCR on the 5' RACE reads. The sample has a few hundred thousand distinct CDR3 sequences, approximately 17% seen once; the top ten hold about 0.94%. The material sequenced was blood, either unsorted or a sorted T cell fraction (not recorded which). These receptor sequences come from a male donor with ankylosing spondylitis.

The chain joins TRBV11-2 to TRBJ2-2; D possibly corresponds to TRBD1 (5 bases). Trimming removed 3 bases from V and 8 bases from J, with 13 bases in between. Germline CDR1 is SGHAT and CDR2 is FQNNGV. The CDR3 totals 14 residues. The CDR3 sequence: CASSFSGFEGELFF. DNA for the CDR3: TGTGCCAGCAGCTTTTCAGGGTTTGAAGGGGAGCTGTTTTTT. The complete variable domain, with remaining parts taken from reference TRBV11-2 and TRBJ2-2, reads EAGVAQSPRYKIIEKRQSVAFWCNPISGHATLYWYQQILGQGPKLLIQFQNNGVVDDSQLPKDRFSAERLKGVDSTLKIQPAKLEDSAVYLCASSFSGFEGELFFGEGSRLTVL.

The rearrangement uses TRBV7-2 and TRBJ2-5; no clear D gene. V gave up 5 bases and J gave up 8 bases, with 15 bases separating them. The CDR3 runs 13 residues. The germline V gene has CDR1 SGHTA and CDR2 FQGNSA. DNA of the CDR3: TGTGCCAGCAGCCCCACCGCCCTTGGAACCCAGTACTTC. Amino acid sequence: CASSPTALGTQYF.

With respect to this clonotype: A read error is possible here, since a much larger clone lies one base away. This sequence joins TRBV15 and TRBJ2-1; the match to TRBD2 covers 12 bases. V lost 5 bases, J lost 6 bases, and 5 bases stayed unmatched. The CDR3 totals 15 residues. Germline V gene sequence: CDR1 LNHNV, CDR2 YYDKDF (reference sequence). Here the CDR3 reads CATSGGTSGCNEQFF. The CDR3 DNA is TGTGCCACCAGCGGTGGGACTAGCGGGTGCAATGAGCAGTTCTTC.

This clonotype has just a few counts. J is TRBJ1-3 and V is TRBV20-1; the D is unclear. CDR3 length: 14 amino acids. With 5 bases removed from V and 4 bases from J, the gap between germline ends came to 15 bases. Germline V gives CDR1 DFQATT, CDR2 SNEGSKA (reference sequence). The CDR3 reads CSAPNVGSGNTIYF. The CDR3 region has the DNA TGCAGTGCTCCTAATGTGGGATCGGGAAACACCATATATTTT.

The rearrangement links TRBV15 to TRBJ2-5; D is unresolved. The CDR3 has 16 residues. V gave up 0 bases and J gave up 1 base, with 12 bases separating them. The germline V gene has CDR1 LNHNV and CDR2 YYDKDF (reference sequence). The CDR3 DNA follows: TGTGCCACCAGCAGAGATCGCTCGCCCCTCCAAGAGACCCAGTACTTC. It is translated as CATSRDRSPLQETQYF.

This clonotype was counted between two and nine times. The genes are TRBV20-1 and TRBJ1-1; weak D call: TRBD1 (5 bases). The CDR3 runs to 13 residues. The germline CDR1 and CDR2 sequences are DFQATT and SNEGSKA (reference sequence). V lost 6 bases and J 5 bases, leaving 16 bases between the germline ends. In DNA form, the CDR3 reads TGCAGTGCCAAGGGGTTACTAGGTACTGAAGCTTTCTTT. This translates into CSAKGLLGTEAFF.

The sample holds a few counts of this clonotype. The chain's CDR3 is CASSPLAGGPGEQFF. The DNA of the CDR3 is TGCGCCAGCAGCCCCTTGGCGGGAGGGCCAGGTGAGCAGTTCTTC. The V call is TRBV5-1, the J call TRBJ2-1, with 9 bases lining up with TRBD2. CDR1 is SGHRS and CDR2 is YFSETQ in the germline V gene. The CDR3 has 15 amino acids. The V gene end was trimmed by 4 bases and the J gene end by 9 bases; junction bases not matched to a gene: 11.

This clonotype appeared a few times. The gene calls are TRBV4-2 and TRBJ2-2; 8 nucleotides agree with TRBD2. The V and J ends lost 0 bases and 9 bases, in that order; junction bases with no gene match: 3. CDR3 length: 14 residues. Germline CDR1 is LGHNA and CDR2 is YNFKEQ. The CDR3 protein is CASSQETSARELFF. Here the CDR3 DNA reads TGTGCCAGCAGCCAAGAGACTAGCGCTAGGGAGCTGTTTTTT.

This chain uses TRBV5-1 with TRBJ2-3; 10 positions match TRBD1. The V segment lost 0 bases and the J segment 5 bases; nucleotides outside the gene matches: 0. Looked up from germline, CDR1 is SGHRS and CDR2 is YFSETQ. The length of the CDR3 is 14 residues. CDR3 coding DNA: TGCGCCAGCAGCTTGGGGGACAGGGGAGATACGCAGTATTTT. Translation gives CASSLGDRGDTQYF.

The chain joins TRBV11-2 to TRBJ1-5; maybe TRBD1 (5 bases). The CDR3 covers 15 residues. Germline values: CDR1 SGHAT, CDR2 FQNNGV. The V gene lost 0 bases and the J gene lost 7 bases, with 13 bases spanning the gap. The CDR3 reads CASSLDGTSGQPQHF. The CDR3 DNA reads as TGTGCCAGCAGCTTAGACGGGACCTCGGGGCAGCCCCAGCATTTT.

This rearrangement joins TRBV12-3 or TRBV12-4 to TRBJ1-5, with a weak D call TRBD1 (6 bases). V was trimmed by 4 bases and J by 0 bases, leaving 13 bases between them. The CDR3 sequence is 16 residues long. CDR3 amino acids: CASSSGTTYSNQPQHF. As DNA, the CDR3 is TGTGCCAGCAGTTCCGGGACAACGTATAGCAATCAGCCCCAGCATTTT.

The CDR3 DNA sequence: TGCGCCAGCAGCTTGGTTGACAGAAAACGGAACACCATATATTTT. The encoded protein is CASSLVDRKRNTIYF. J is TRBJ1-3 and V is TRBV5-1, with D tentatively TRBD1 (5 bases). V was clipped by 0 bases and J by 7 bases, with 14 bases between them. The CDR3 sequence is 15 residues long. Germline V gene lookup returns CDR1 SGHRS and CDR2 YFSETQ.

DNA for the CDR3: TGCGCCAGCCGCCCGGGACAGGAGCTTTTCGGCTACACCTTC. This gives the protein CASRPGQELFGYTF. J is TRBJ1-2 and V is TRBV5-1, with TRBD1 matching over 8 bases. The CDR3 loop spans 14 amino acids. With V trimmed by 7 bases and J by 8 bases, 13 bases remained unmatched. Germline CDR1 is SGHRS and CDR2 is YFSETQ. Together with reference TRBV5-1 and TRBJ1-2, the CDR3 gives the full variable domain: KAGVTQTPRYLIKTRGQQVTLSCSPISGHRSVSWYQQTPGQGLQFLFEYFSETQRNKGNFPGRFSGRQFSNSRSEMNVSTLELGDSALYLCASRPGQELFGYTFGSGTRLTVV.

This clonotype was recorded a few times. Here the CDR3 reads CASSQGAAGSDRVAFF. The CDR3 DNA is TGCGCCAGCAGCCAAGGGGCGGCAGGGAGTGATCGGGTAGCTTTCTTT. J is TRBJ1-1 and V is TRBV4-1; D perhaps matches TRBD1 (5 bases). Germline V CDR1 and CDR2: MGHRA, YSYEKL. This CDR3 region has 16 residues. Between the trimmed V and J ends, which lost 1 base and 10 bases, there was a span of 22 bases.

This clonotype was detected only a few times. The genes are TRBV7-8 and TRBJ1-6, with D tentatively TRBD1 (5 bases). The length of the CDR3 is 16 residues. Deletions cut 1 base from V and 7 bases from J, with 14 bases between. The V gene's germline CDR1 is SGHVS and CDR2 FQNEAQ. CDR3 bases: TGTGCCAGCAGCTTAGTTGGGGGTCCTAAGAATTCACCCCTCCACTTT. Translating gives CASSLVGGPKNSPLHF.

This clonotype was seen a handful of times. The J gene is TRBJ1-1, the V gene TRBV7-9; a weak D match, TRBD1 (5 bases). Germline V gives CDR1 SEHNR, CDR2 FQNEAQ (reference sequence). V lost 5 bases and J lost 1, with 14 bases in between. The CDR3 loop spans 15 amino acids. The DNA for the CDR3 is TGTGCCAGCAGCCCACCGGGACCCCCGAACACTGAAGCTTTCTTT. This encodes CASSPPGPPNTEAFF.

There are many counts of this clonotype. This chain joins TRBV5-1 and TRBJ1-2, with TRBD1 identical over 10 bases. Germline CDR1 is SGHRS and CDR2 is YFSETQ. Trimming at V came to 4 bases and at J to 8 bases, leaving 8 bases not matched to a gene. This CDR3 region has 14 residues. The CDR3 nucleotides are TGCGCCAGCAGCACGGACAGGGGGATGGGCGGCTACACCTTC. The encoded protein is CASSTDRGMGGYTF.

The chain has TRBV11-2 and TRBJ2-2; 9 bases fit TRBD1. This CDR3 contains 15 residues. Germline CDR1 SGHAT, CDR2 FQNNGV. V was clipped by 1 base and J by 7 bases; unmatched bases: 4. The CDR3 sequence is CASSLGDRANGELFF. CDR3 coding DNA: TGTGCCAGCAGCTTAGGGGACAGGGCGAACGGGGAGCTGTTTTTT.

The V call is TRBV3-1, the J call TRBJ2-2; D may be TRBD2 (7 bases). The CDR3 extends over 15 amino acids. Germline lookup yields CDR1 LGHDT and CDR2 YNNKEL (reference sequence). Trimming took 2 bases from V and 5 from J, leaving 12 bases between them. CDR3 in DNA: TGTGCCAGCAGCCAACGGGGGGCCAGGACCGGGGAGCTGTTTTTT. Its protein product is CASSQRGARTGELFF.

This clonotype was recorded a few times. V is TRBV3-1 and J is TRBJ2-6; the D gene is possibly TRBD1 (6 bases). CDR3 size: 16 residues. CDR1 and CDR2 (germline): LGHDT, YNNKEL (reference sequence). V lost 0 bases and J 3 bases, leaving 9 bases between the germline ends. CDR3 nucleotide sequence: TGTGCCAGCAGCCAAGAGGGCAGGGGTGGGGCCAACGTCCTGACTTTC. Protein: CASSQEGRGGANVLTF.

This clonotype has only a few counts. V gene TRBV5-1 combines with J gene TRBJ2-1; 15 bases align to TRBD2. This CDR3 comprises 17 residues. In germline, CDR1 is SGHRS, CDR2 YFSETQ. J lost 8 bases, V lost 2 bases, and 8 bases had no gene match. CDR3 region: CASSFGTSGGRVDEQFF. The CDR3 DNA follows: TGCGCCAGCAGCTTTGGGACTAGCGGGGGGCGGGTCGATGAGCAGTTCTTC.

This chain uses TRBV7-9 with TRBJ1-2; D is unclear. Germline V gene lookup returns CDR1 SEHNR and CDR2 FQNEAQ (reference sequence). The CDR3 sequence is 13 residues long. Trimming stripped 5 bases from V and 4 bases from J, with 11 bases between. CDR3 region: CASSKDGSYGYTF. CDR3 nucleotides: TGTGCCAGCAGCAAGGACGGGAGCTATGGCTACACCTTC.

The CDR3 sequence is CSARESLVMGSGANVLTF. The DNA of the CDR3 is TGCAGTGCTAGGGAATCCTTAGTGATGGGTAGTGGGGCCAACGTCCTGACTTTC. The chain uses TRBV20-1 and TRBJ2-6, with no clear D. The germline V gene has CDR1 DFQATT and CDR2 SNEGSKA (reference sequence). V dropped 3 bases and J dropped 3 bases, with 21 bases sitting between them. The CDR3 is 18 residues long.

The rearrangement joins TRBV10-3 to TRBJ1-2; D is undetermined. The V and J ends lost 3 bases and 8 bases respectively, with 7 bases between them. CDR1 and CDR2 (germline): ENHRY, SYGVKD. The CDR3 is made up of 11 amino acids. The CDR3 DNA reads TGTGCCATCAGTGATGACTCAGGCTACACCTTC. Translating gives CAISDDSGYTF.

Ten or more counts support this clonotype. The J gene is TRBJ2-2, the V gene TRBV12-3 or TRBV12-4, with no clear D. The CDR3 covers 14 residues. Between the trimmed V and J ends, which lost 3 bases and 4 bases, there was a span of 9 bases. This chain's CDR3 is CASSLVQTTGELFF. CDR3 in DNA: TGTGCCAGCAGTTTGGTACAGACCACCGGGGAGCTGTTTTTT.

This clonotype showed up just a few times. V gene TRBV21-1 combines with J gene TRBJ2-1; whether TRBD1, the table's D call, matches the DNA was not checked. TRBV21-1 represents a pseudogene. The CDR3 is 13 amino acids. The CDR3 region has the DNA TGTGCCAGCACCCGAGGAGGGGGCGGCGTTCCCCGATTC. Its translation: CASTRGGGGVPRF.

The chain carries TRBV19 and TRBJ1-3, with 9 bases aligning to TRBD1. The germline gives CDR1 LNHDA, CDR2 SQIVND (reference sequence). The length of the CDR3 is 17 residues. V shed 7 bases and J 7 bases; nucleotides not matched to a gene: 17. CDR3 bases: TGTGCCAGTACCACCCTCGCCGGGGACAGGGAAGGGAACACCATATATTTT. Translating it yields CASTTLAGDREGNTIYF. Using reference TRBV19 and TRBJ1-3 for the parts outside the CDR3, the full variable domain is DGGITQSPKYLFRKEGQNVTLSCEQNLNHDAMYWYRQDPGQGLRLIYYSQIVNDFQKGDIAEGYSVSREKKESFPLTVTSAQKNPTAFYLCASTTLAGDREGNTIYFGEGSWLTVV.

The sample holds a few counts of this clonotype. The genes are TRBV20-1 and TRBJ2-7; 10 nucleotides match TRBD2. V lost 6 bases, J lost 4 bases, and 9 bases stayed unmatched. CDR1 DFQATT and CDR2 SNEGSKA come from the germline V gene (reference sequence). This CDR3 has 14 residues. This CDR3 is CSANPSGGLYEQYF. CDR3 nucleotides: TGCAGTGCCAACCCTAGCGGGGGACTTTACGAGCAGTACTTC.

The V call is TRBV4-1, the J call TRBJ2-5; D may be TRBD2 (6 bases). Trimming removed 4 bases at V and 2 bases at J, with 14 bases between. The CDR3 has 15 amino acids. Per germline, CDR1 MGHRA and CDR2 YSYEKL. The CDR3 here is CASSLIGGKQETQYF. CDR3 nucleotide sequence: TGCGCCAGCAGCCTGATTGGGGGGAAACAAGAGACCCAGTACTTC.